This TCR beta chain was retrieved from a study of lymphopenia after photon versus proton radiotherapy. Study-level findings and limits: Proton therapy kept repertoires fairly stable, unlike photons, which gained effector/memory cells. In patients who died, overall survival fell as post-nadir TCR diversity dropped more. Authors raise, but do not show, better survival with proton therapy. After lymphocyte nadir, photon-treated repertoires showed oligoclonal expansion, especially CD8+ Temra.

Some clones are missing from TCRdb's copy, which holds only in-frame ones; the method was immunoSEQ multiplex PCR. The repertoire holds more than 80,000 clones, more than 70% seen once, with around 1.4% in the top ten. The CDR3 runs to 14 residues. Trimming removed 8 bases at V and 2 bases at J, with 12 bases between. Germline V lookup: CDR1 LNHDA, CDR2 SQIVND (reference sequence). In the case of this clone: The antigen is not known.

The chain recombines TRBV19 with TRBJ2-2; no clear D gene. This sequence originates from a man between 60 and 75 years old with pancreatic cancer. The starting material was peripheral blood, obtained from a patient treated with proton-based radiotherapy. The CDR3 nucleotides are TGTGCCAGTCTGAGGACGGCCAACACCGGGGAGCTGTTTTTT. Translation gives CASLRTANTGELFF.